What follows are 27 T cell receptor beta chains derived from one specimen sequenced in a study of control samples from healthy donors and cancer patients. The repertoire was sequenced with immunoSEQ multiplex PCR; TCRdb's copy has only in-frame clones and lacks some. This table holds 75,000 to 95,000 clones, 90% found once. The sample consisted of blood. The receptors were gathered from a woman aged 18-35 years in good health.

This chain connects TRBV2 to TRBJ1-2; 12 bases align to TRBD1. This CDR3 region has 17 residues. V was pared by 2 bases and J by 1 base, with 5 bases of the junction left unmatched. Germline V gene lookup returns CDR1 SNHLY and CDR2 FYNNEI. CDR3 in amino acids: CASSEPGTGGDNYGYTF. The CDR3 DNA sequence: TGTGCCAGCAGTGAACCTGGGACAGGGGGCGATAACTATGGCTACACCTTC.

This chain connects TRBV18 to TRBJ1-5; TRBD1 agrees at 8 bases. V was pared by 3 bases and J by 3 bases, with 7 bases of the junction left unmatched. Per the germline V gene, CDR1 is KGHSH and CDR2 is LQKENI. This CDR3 is 16 amino acids long. The CDR3 here is CASSPKGQGYNQPQHF. The CDR3, as DNA: TGTGCCAGCTCACCTAAAGGACAGGGCTACAATCAGCCCCAGCATTTT.

The chain has TRBV7-8 and TRBJ2-2; TRBD2 agrees at 11 bases. CDR1 is SGHVS, CDR2 FQNEAQ, per germline. The CDR3 consists of 17 residues. J lost 1 base, V lost 6 bases, and 7 bases had no gene match. The CDR3 DNA is TGTGCCAGCAGTTCCCGCCTAGCGGGGGGGAACACCGGGGAGCTGTTTTTT. Protein sequence: CASSSRLAGGNTGELFF.

This sequence joins TRBV7-3 and TRBJ2-3; perhaps D is TRBD1 or TRBD2 (5 bases each). The CDR3 has 14 amino acids. V lost 5 bases and J 2 bases, leaving 11 bases between the germline ends. Germline V gene lookup returns CDR1 SGHTA and CDR2 FQGTGA. CDR3 nucleotide sequence: TGTGCCAGCAGCCCCCGAGGGGACACAGATACGCAGTATTTT. Its translation is CASSPRGDTDTQYF. Drawing the rest from reference TRBV7-3 and TRBJ2-3, the complete variable domain is GAGVSQTPSNKVTEKGKYVELRCDPISGHTALYWYRQSLGQGPEFLIYFQGTGAADDSGLPNDRFFAVRPEGSVSTLKIQRTERGDSAVYLCASSPRGDTDTQYFGPGTRLTVL.

A note on this clone: This sample includes further DNA sequences coding for the same CDR3. The CDR3 loop reads CASSLGLAGTGELFF. The DNA for the CDR3 is TGTGCCAGCAGCTTAGGGCTTGCAGGCACCGGGGAGCTGTTTTTT. V and J are TRBV7-8 and TRBJ2-2; D is unclear. The CDR3 length is 15 residues. V was clipped by 1 base and J by 4 bases, with 10 bases between them. From germline, CDR1 is SGHVS and CDR2 FQNEAQ.

The rearrangement links TRBV5-6 to TRBJ2-7, with 10 bases fitting TRBD2. Unmatched junction bases numbered 7, after V lost 0 bases and J lost 4 bases. The CDR3 runs 16 residues. Per germline, CDR1 SGHDT and CDR2 YYEEEE. The DNA for the CDR3 is TGTGCCAGCAGCTTGGGTCTAGCGGGGGCCGAATACGAGCAGTACTTC. This sequence encodes CASSLGLAGAEYEQYF. The variable domain in full, completed from reference TRBV5-6 and TRBJ2-7, reads DAGVTQSPTHLIKTRGQQVTLRCSPKSGHDTVSWYQQALGQGPQFIFQYYEEEERQRGNFPDRFSGHQFPNYSSELNVNALLLGDSALYLCASSLGLAGAEYEQYFGPGTRLTVT.

This chain uses TRBV24-1 with TRBJ1-4, with D uncertain. CDR1 and CDR2 (germline): KGHDR, SFDVKD. V was shortened by 3 bases and J by 6 bases, with 10 bases between the two germline ends. There are 14 residues in the CDR3. This CDR3 is CATSDPGSDEKLFF. The CDR3 DNA reads TGTGCCACCAGTGATCCCGGATCGGATGAAAAACTGTTTTTT.

This sequence joins TRBV10-2 and TRBJ1-5; unclear D gene. V lost 1 base to trimming and J lost 5 bases, with 15 bases between them. CDR3 length: 16 residues. The V gene's germline CDR1 is WSHSY and CDR2 SAAADI. The CDR3 region is CASSEFGPGRDQPQHF. CDR3 nucleotides: TGCGCCAGCAGTGAGTTTGGGCCAGGCCGGGATCAGCCCCAGCATTTT.

The chain links TRBV5-1 to TRBJ2-1; unclear D gene. V lost 0 bases to trimming and J lost 8 bases, with 15 bases between them. This CDR3 has 15 residues. Germline V gene sequence: CDR1 SGHRS, CDR2 YFSETQ. The DNA for the CDR3 is TGCGCCAGCAGCTTGGGGGCAGGTTTACCCCATGAGCAGTTCTTC. This translates into CASSLGAGLPHEQFF.

This clone was counted a few times. The chain has TRBV2 and TRBJ1-5; D gene uncertain. This CDR3 has 13 amino acids. Germline V gives CDR1 SNHLY, CDR2 FYNNEI. V lost 3 bases and J lost 5, with 8 bases in between. The CDR3, as DNA: TGTGCCAGCAGTGACGATTGGGATCAGCCCCAGCATTTT. As protein: CASSDDWDQPQHF.

V usage is TRBV9 and J usage is TRBJ1-1; 9 bases align to TRBD1. The CDR3 runs 16 residues. J lost 1 base, V lost 7 bases, and 11 bases had no gene match. Germline V gene lookup returns CDR1 SGDLS and CDR2 YYNGEE. The CDR3 here is CASSREPGQGNTEAFF. CDR3 coding DNA: TGTGCCAGCTCCCGGGAACCGGGACAGGGGAACACTGAAGCTTTCTTT.

The chain couples TRBV25-1 to TRBJ1-2; D call uncertain. V was shortened by 10 bases and J by 5 bases, with 17 bases between the two germline ends. The CDR3 is 13 residues long. Germline loops: CDR1 MGHDK, CDR2 SYGVNS. CDR3 loop: CATSGEFRYGYTF. Written as DNA, the CDR3 is TGTGCCACCTCAGGAGAGTTTCGGTATGGCTACACCTTC.

The chain is built from TRBV5-4 and TRBJ2-1, with D tentatively TRBD2 (5 bases). Per germline, CDR1 SGHNT and CDR2 YYREEE (reference sequence). The CDR3 spans 16 residues. The V gene lost 3 bases and the J gene lost 0 bases, with 13 bases spanning the gap. CDR3 bases: TGTGCCAGCAGCTCCTCCGGGGAGAGCTCCTACAATGAGCAGTTCTTC. Its protein is CASSSSGESSYNEQFF. Variable domain in full (rest from reference TRBV5-4 and TRBJ2-1): ETGVTQSPTHLIKTRGQQVTLRCSSQSGHNTVSWYQQALGQGPQFIFQYYREEENGRGNFPPRFSGLQFPNYSSELNVNALELDDSALYLCASSSSGESSYNEQFFGPGTRLTVL.

V usage is TRBV20-1 and J usage is TRBJ1-5; 7 bases match TRBD1. The ends lost 3 bases at V and 7 bases at J; junction bases unmatched: 6. The CDR3 is made up of 13 amino acids. Germline values: CDR1 DFQATT, CDR2 SNEGSKA (reference sequence). CDR3 coding DNA: TGCAGTGCTAGTAGAGGGGGCGGACAGCCCCAGCATTTT. Encoded protein: CSASRGGGQPQHF.

The CDR3 DNA is TGTGCCAGCAGTCTACCCGGGGAGGATGAAGCTTTCTTT. This encodes CASSLPGEDEAFF. The chain joins TRBV6-5 to TRBJ1-1, with no clear D. V dropped 5 bases and J dropped 7 bases, with 14 bases sitting between them. The CDR3 consists of 13 residues. Per germline, CDR1 MNHEY and CDR2 SVGAGI.

CDR3 DNA sequence: TGTGCCATCAGTGCCGGGGTCAGCAATCAGCCCCAGCATTTT. It specifies CAISAGVSNQPQHF. The V and J genes are TRBV10-3 and TRBJ1-5; D not certain. The CDR3 has 14 amino acids. V was pared by 4 bases and J by 1 base, with 8 bases between. Germline assignment: CDR1 ENHRY and CDR2 SYGVKD.

For the CDR3, the DNA is TGTGCCAGCAGTCCGCAGGGAACCACAGATACGCAGTATTTT. It codes for CASSPQGTTDTQYF. The genes are TRBV2 and TRBJ2-3, with D possibly being TRBD1 (5 bases). Trimming stripped 5 bases from V and 2 bases from J, with 11 bases between. Per the germline V gene, CDR1 is SNHLY and CDR2 is FYNNEI. The CDR3 has 14 residues. Filled out from reference TRBV2 and TRBJ2-3, the complete variable domain reads EPEVTQTPSHQVTQMGQEVILRCVPISNHLYFYWYRQILGQKVEFLVSFYNNEISEKSEIFDDQFSVERPDGSNFTLKIRSTKLEDSAMYFCASSPQGTTDTQYFGPGTRLTVL.

V usage is TRBV9 and J usage is TRBJ1-5, with D tentatively TRBD1 (6 bases). CDR1 SGDLS and CDR2 YYNGEE come from the germline V gene. The CDR3 is 13 residues long. The V gene lost 3 bases and the J gene lost 7 bases, with 11 bases spanning the gap. The CDR3 here is CASSAGAGQPQHF. CDR3 bases: TGTGCCAGCAGCGCGGGGGCAGGGCAGCCCCAGCATTTT.

This clone has more than one count but fewer than ten. This sequence joins TRBV2 and TRBJ1-2; D is undetermined. V lost 5 bases to trimming and J lost 5 bases, with 9 bases between them. This CDR3 has 12 residues. Germline loops: CDR1 SNHLY, CDR2 FYNNEI. CDR3 sequence reads: CASSRTVYGYTF. The CDR3 bases are TGTGCCAGCAGTCGCACGGTTTATGGCTACACCTTC.

The genes are TRBV19 and TRBJ1-2; no clear D. CDR3 length: 13 residues. The germline V gene encodes CDR1 LNHDA and CDR2 SQIVND (reference sequence). V lost 4 bases, J lost 2 bases, and 8 bases lay in between. For the CDR3, the DNA is TGTGCCAGTAGTACCCGGGGAAACTATGGCTACACCTTC. It yields the protein CASSTRGNYGYTF.

This clone has a single count. The chain combines TRBV15 with TRBJ2-5; TRBD1 is a possible D gene (6 bases). CDR1 is LNHNV and CDR2 is YYDKDF in the germline V gene (reference sequence). The CDR3 runs to 14 residues. V lost 6 bases to trimming and J lost 5 bases, with 16 bases between them. The CDR3 region is CATSSRGSGETQYF. For the CDR3, the DNA is TGTGCCACCAGTTCCAGGGGTAGTGGGGAGACCCAGTACTTC.

The chain links TRBV2 to TRBJ1-4; 7 bases fit TRBD1. V dropped 8 bases and J dropped 6; count of bases not matched to a gene: 9. CDR1 and CDR2 (germline): SNHLY, FYNNEI. The length of the CDR3 is 14 residues. The CDR3 sequence: CASADRWRDEKLFF. For the CDR3, the DNA is TGTGCCAGCGCGGACAGGTGGAGGGATGAAAAACTGTTTTTT. Supplemented by reference TRBV2 and TRBJ1-4, the full variable domain reads EPEVTQTPSHQVTQMGQEVILRCVPISNHLYFYWYRQILGQKVEFLVSFYNNEISEKSEIFDDQFSVERPDGSNFTLKIRSTKLEDSAMYFCASADRWRDEKLFFGSGTQLSVL.

The rearrangement uses TRBV27 and TRBJ1-1; no clear D gene. The length of the CDR3 is 16 residues. Trimming took 5 bases from V and 3 from J, leaving 19 bases between them. Germline loops: CDR1 MNHEY, CDR2 SMNVEV (reference sequence). In DNA, the CDR3 is TGTGCCAGCAGTCTCTTACCGACAATGATAGACACTGAAGCTTTCTTT. This encodes CASSLLPTMIDTEAFF.

The chain joins TRBV27 to TRBJ1-6; D is possibly TRBD1 (5 bases). Germline assignment: CDR1 MNHEY and CDR2 SMNVEV (reference sequence). This CDR3 spans 12 amino acids. The V and J ends lost 4 bases and 10 bases respectively, with 8 bases between them. Here the CDR3 reads CASSSGRSPLHF. In DNA form, the CDR3 reads TGTGCCAGCAGTTCAGGGCGCTCACCCCTCCACTTT.

The rearrangement joins TRBV19 to TRBJ1-5, with D possibly being TRBD1 (5 bases). This CDR3 has 16 residues. The V and J ends lost 6 bases and 7 bases respectively, with 22 bases between them. Germline V gene data show CDR1 as LNHDA and CDR2 as SQIVND (reference sequence). This CDR3 reads CASRPGGSGLEQPQHF. In DNA form, the CDR3 reads TGTGCCAGTAGACCGGGGGGGTCTGGATTGGAGCAGCCCCAGCATTTT.

The chain joins TRBV4-1 to TRBJ1-1; D unresolved. The CDR3 has 16 residues. CDR1 MGHRA and CDR2 YSYEKL come from the germline V gene. Trimming left V 1 base short and J 5 bases short, with 17 bases between. DNA for the CDR3: TGCGCCAGCAGCCAAGGGACGCAGGTAGCTCGTACTGAAGCTTTCTTT. It specifies CASSQGTQVARTEAFF.

This chain joins TRBV24-1 and TRBJ2-3; D is unresolved. The length of the CDR3 is 15 residues. CDR1 is KGHDR, CDR2 SFDVKD, per germline. The V gene lost 3 bases and the J gene lost 6 bases, with 15 bases spanning the gap. CDR3 DNA: TGTGCCACCAGTGATCCCCTTGATTTTGCGGATACGCAGTATTTT. Its protein product is CATSDPLDFADTQYF.